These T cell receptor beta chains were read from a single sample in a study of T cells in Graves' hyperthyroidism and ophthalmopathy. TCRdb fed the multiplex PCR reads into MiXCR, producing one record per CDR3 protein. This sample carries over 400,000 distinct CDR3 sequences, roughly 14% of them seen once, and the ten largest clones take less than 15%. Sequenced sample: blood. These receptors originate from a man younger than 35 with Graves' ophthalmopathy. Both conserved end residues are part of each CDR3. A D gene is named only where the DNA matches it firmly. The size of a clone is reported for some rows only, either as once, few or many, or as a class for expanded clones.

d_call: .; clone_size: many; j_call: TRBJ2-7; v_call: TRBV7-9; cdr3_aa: CASSPAPRGGYEQYF; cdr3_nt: TGTGCCAGCAGTCCAGCCCCAAGGGGAGGCTACGAGCAGTACTTC
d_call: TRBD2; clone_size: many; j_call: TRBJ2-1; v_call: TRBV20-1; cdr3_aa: CSARKTGLAVREQFF; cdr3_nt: TGCAGTGCTAGGAAGACGGGACTAGCGGTACGTGAGCAGTTCTTC
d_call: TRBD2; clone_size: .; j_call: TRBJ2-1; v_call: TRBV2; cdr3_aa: CASSESGRGGPGPNEQFF; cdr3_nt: TGTGCCAGCAGTGAATCGGGACGGGGGGGACCTGGTCCTAATGAGCAGTTCTTC
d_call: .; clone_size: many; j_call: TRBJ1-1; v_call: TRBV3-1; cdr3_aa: CASALGVTEAFF; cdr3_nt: TGTGCCAGCGCCCTTGGGGTGACTGAAGCTTTCTTT
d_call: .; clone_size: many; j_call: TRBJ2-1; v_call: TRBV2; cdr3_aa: CASSEKAGSYNEQFF; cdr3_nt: TGTGCCAGCAGTGAAAAGGCGGGTTCCTACAATGAGCAGTTCTTC
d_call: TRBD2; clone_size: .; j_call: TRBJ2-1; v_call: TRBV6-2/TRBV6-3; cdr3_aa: CASSAGTLDNEQFF; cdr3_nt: TGTGCCAGCTCAGCGGGAACCTTGGACAATGAGCAGTTCTTC
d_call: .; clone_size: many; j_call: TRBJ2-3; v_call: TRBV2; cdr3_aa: CASTLLVTLPDTQYF; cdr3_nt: TGTGCCAGCACCCTCCTAGTGACTCTTCCAGATACGCAGTATTTT
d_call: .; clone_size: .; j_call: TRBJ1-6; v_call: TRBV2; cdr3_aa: CASSGVGVSNSPLHF; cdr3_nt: TGTGCCAGCAGTGGGGTAGGGGTGAGCAATTCACCCCTCCACTTT
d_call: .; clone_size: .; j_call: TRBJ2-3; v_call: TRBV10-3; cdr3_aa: CAISKAASTDTQYF; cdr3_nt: TGTGCCATCAGCAAAGCGGCTAGCACAGATACGCAGTATTTT
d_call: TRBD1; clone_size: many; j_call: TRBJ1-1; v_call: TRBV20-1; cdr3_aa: CSAIRTGGNTEAFF; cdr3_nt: TGCAGTGCTATAAGGACAGGGGGGAACACTGAAGCTTTCTTT
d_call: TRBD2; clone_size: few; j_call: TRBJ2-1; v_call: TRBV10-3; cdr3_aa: CAIRGGLAGGYNEQFF; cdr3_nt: TGTGCCATCAGGGGGGGGCTAGCGGGGGGCTACAATGAGCAGTTCTTC
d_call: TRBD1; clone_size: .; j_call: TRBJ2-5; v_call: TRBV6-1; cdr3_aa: CASRTGQAILETQYF; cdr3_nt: TGTGCCAGCAGGACGGGACAGGCCATTCTAGAGACCCAGTACTTC
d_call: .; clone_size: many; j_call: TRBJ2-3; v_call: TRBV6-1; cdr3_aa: CASSNTATDTQYF; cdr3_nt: TGTGCCAGCAGTAACACTGCCACAGATACGCAGTATTTT
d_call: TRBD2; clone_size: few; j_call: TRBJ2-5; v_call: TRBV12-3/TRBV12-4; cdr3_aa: CASSPGLAGAETQYF; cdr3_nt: TGTGCCAGCAGTCCGGGACTAGCGGGAGCAGAGACCCAGTACTTC
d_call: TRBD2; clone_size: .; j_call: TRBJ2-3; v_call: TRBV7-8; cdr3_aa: CASSLVLLAAFTDTQYF; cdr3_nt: TGTGCCAGCAGCTTAGTTCTTCTAGCGGCGTTCACAGATACGCAGTATTTT
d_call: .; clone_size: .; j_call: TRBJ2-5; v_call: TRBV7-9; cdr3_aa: CASVRGRSHYQETQYF; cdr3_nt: TGTGCCAGCGTACGGGGGAGGAGTCACTACCAAGAGACCCAGTACTTC
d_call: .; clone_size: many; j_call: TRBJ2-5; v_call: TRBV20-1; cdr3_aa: CSATKYGETQYF; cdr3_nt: TGCAGTGCTACGAAGTATGGGGAGACCCAGTACTTC
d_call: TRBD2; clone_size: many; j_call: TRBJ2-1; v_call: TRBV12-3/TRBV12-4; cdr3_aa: CASRRGGQYNEQFF; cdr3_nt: TGTGCCAGCAGGCGGGGGGGCCAATACAATGAGCAGTTCTTC
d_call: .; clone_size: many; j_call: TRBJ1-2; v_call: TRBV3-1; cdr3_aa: CASSRPEGVNYGYTF; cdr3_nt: TGTGCCAGCAGCCGACCGGAGGGCGTGAACTATGGCTACACCTTC
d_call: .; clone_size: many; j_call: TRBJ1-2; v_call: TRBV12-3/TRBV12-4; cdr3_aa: CASSTRTDNYGYTF; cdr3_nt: TGTGCCAGCAGTACCCGGACGGATAACTATGGCTACACCTTC
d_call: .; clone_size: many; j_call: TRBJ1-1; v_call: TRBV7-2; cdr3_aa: CASSLGPSPRVGTEAFF; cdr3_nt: TGTGCCAGCAGCTTAGGGCCCTCGCCGAGGGTTGGCACTGAAGCTTTCTTT
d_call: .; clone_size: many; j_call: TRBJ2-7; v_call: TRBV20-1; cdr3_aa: CSVKNRDMEYEQYF; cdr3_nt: TGCAGTGTCAAGAACAGAGACATGGAGTACGAGCAGTACTTC
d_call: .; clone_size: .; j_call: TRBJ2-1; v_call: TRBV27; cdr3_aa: CASSFRAAGEQFF; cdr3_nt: TGTGCCAGCAGTTTCCGGGCGGCGGGTGAGCAGTTCTTC
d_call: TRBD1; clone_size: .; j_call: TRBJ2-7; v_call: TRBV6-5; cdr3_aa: CASSYSTGEFLGEQYF; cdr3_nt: TGTGCCAGCAGTTACTCGACAGGGGAATTTTTAGGCGAGCAGTACTTC
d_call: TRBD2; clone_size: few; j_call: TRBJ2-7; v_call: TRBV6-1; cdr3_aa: CASSPRTSGYYEQYF; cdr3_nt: TGTGCCAGCAGTCCAAGGACTAGCGGATATTACGAGCAGTACTTC
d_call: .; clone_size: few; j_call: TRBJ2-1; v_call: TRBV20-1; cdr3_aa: CSATAYNEQFF; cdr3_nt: TGCAGTGCGACGGCTTACAATGAGCAGTTCTTC
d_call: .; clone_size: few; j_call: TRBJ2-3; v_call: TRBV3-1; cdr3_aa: CASSQSGASTDTQYF; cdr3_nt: TGTGCCAGCAGCCAATCCGGGGCTAGCACAGATACGCAGTATTTT
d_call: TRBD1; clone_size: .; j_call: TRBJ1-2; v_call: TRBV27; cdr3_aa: CASSSGTGGTVSLYYGYTF; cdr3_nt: TGTGCCAGCAGTTCGGGGACAGGCGGGACCGTTTCGCTCTACTATGGCTACACCTTC
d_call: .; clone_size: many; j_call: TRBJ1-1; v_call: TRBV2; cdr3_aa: CASSNPVVNTEAFF; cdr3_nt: TGTGCCAGCAGCAATCCTGTCGTGAACACTGAAGCTTTCTTT
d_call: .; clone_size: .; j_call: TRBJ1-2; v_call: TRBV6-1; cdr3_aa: CASSEEGGGGYTF; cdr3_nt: TGTGCCAGCAGTGAAGAGGGGGGAGGTGGCTACACCTTC
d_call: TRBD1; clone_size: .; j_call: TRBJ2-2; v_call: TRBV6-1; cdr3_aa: CASRQGATGELFF; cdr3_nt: TGTGCCAGCAGACAGGGGGCAACCGGGGAGCTGTTTTTT
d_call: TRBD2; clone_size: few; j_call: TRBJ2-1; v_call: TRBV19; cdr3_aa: CASSIAPSGSYNEQFF; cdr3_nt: TGTGCCAGTAGTATAGCCCCTAGCGGGAGTTACAATGAGCAGTTCTTC
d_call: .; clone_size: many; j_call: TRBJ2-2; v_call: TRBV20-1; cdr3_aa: CSARPNLNTGELFF; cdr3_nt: TGCAGTGCTAGACCTAACTTGAACACCGGGGAGCTGTTTTTT